The rows below give T cell receptor beta chains drawn from one sample of a study of chemoradiotherapy in HPV16-positive cancers. Using immunoSEQ multiplex PCR, the repertoire was profiled, and TCRdb retains in-frame clones only, with some absent. The sample has about 12,000 clones; approximately 86% are singletons. The starting material was blood, obtained from a patient who underwent chemoradiotherapy. The source is a human donor with HPV-associated anogenital cancer. Both conserved end residues are part of each CDR3. The D gene is left open where the match is weak. Part of the rows lack a size; the others show once, few, many or a class for expanded clones.

TGTGCCAGCAGCTCAGATCAGATCGCTGGGACCCAGTACTTC	CASSSDQIAGTQYF	.	TRBV11-3	.	TRBJ2-5
TGTGCCACCAGCAGAGATTATATGGACACAACCGCAGAGACCCAGTACTTC	CATSRDYMDTTAETQYF	.	TRBV15	.	TRBJ2-5
TGTGCCAGCAGCCGGGCCAGCGGGGGGACGCGAGGCACCGGGGAGCTGTTTTTT	CASSRASGGTRGTGELFF	TRBD2	TRBV7-2	few	TRBJ2-2
TGTGCCAGTAGTTTCGGGTTGAACACTGAAGCTTTCTTT	CASSFGLNTEAFF	.	TRBV19	.	TRBJ1-1
TGTGCCAGCAGCTTGGACACAGATACGCAGTATTTT	CASSLDTDTQYF	.	TRBV5-4	.	TRBJ2-3
TGTGCCAGCAGCCAAGATAGCGGTGGTGCCGGGGAGCTGTTTTTT	CASSQDSGGAGELFF	.	TRBV14	.	TRBJ2-2
TGTGCCAGTAGTATACAAGGGGTGGGGGGTTACAATGAGCAGTTCTTC	CASSIQGVGGYNEQFF	.	TRBV19	once	TRBJ2-1
TGTGCCAGCAGTGAAGTGGGGGGGACCACAGATACGCAGTATTTT	CASSEVGGTTDTQYF	TRBD2	TRBV6-1	.	TRBJ2-3
TGTGCCAGCAGTTACAGGTCCAGGGATAATCAGCCCCAGCATTTT	CASSYRSRDNQPQHF	.	TRBV6-6	.	TRBJ1-5
TGTGCCAGCAGCTTGACTAGCGGATACAATGAGCAGTTCTTC	CASSLTSGYNEQFF	TRBD2	TRBV7-9	.	TRBJ2-1
TGTGCCAGCAGCCTAGCCGGGACGGGCGGATACGAGCAGTACTTC	CASSLAGTGGYEQYF	.	TRBV7-8	few	TRBJ2-7
TGTGCCAGTAGTCAAAGCGGTTCTAGCACAGATACGCAGTATTTT	CASSQSGSSTDTQYF	.	TRBV19	.	TRBJ2-3
TGTGCCAGCAGCGGAGCGGGAGAGAACACAGATACGCAGTATTTT	CASSGAGENTDTQYF	TRBD2	TRBV9	.	TRBJ2-3
TGTGCCAGCAGTGTTCTCGGACGACGAGTCTCTGGAAACACCATATATTTT	CASSVLGRRVSGNTIYF	.	TRBV2	.	TRBJ1-3
TGTGCCAGCAGCTTAGAAGGTAGCGGGGGGATCGGCTCCTACAATGAGCAGTTCTTC	CASSLEGSGGIGSYNEQFF	TRBD2	TRBV11-2	.	TRBJ2-1
TGTGCCAGCCAGCCGGGGACAGGGGGCGGCGGCACCGGGGAGCTGTTTTTT	CASQPGTGGGGTGELFF	TRBD1	TRBV5-4	.	TRBJ2-2
TGTGCCGGCAGTGACTCGGGTGGTCCTTGGGGCTACACCTTC	CAGSDSGGPWGYTF	.	TRBV25-1	.	TRBJ1-2
TGTGCCAGTAGTATCAGTGTTTCAGGCAGGGACGCTTTCTTT	CASSISVSGRDAFF	.	TRBV19	.	TRBJ1-1
TGTGCCAGCAGCTCCACTTTTCTTGCAGGGGGCCTTAGCTCCTACGAGCAGTACTTC	CASSSTFLAGGLSSYEQYF	TRBD1	TRBV13	.	TRBJ2-7
TGTGCCAGCAGTGGAGAGTCGGGCGGCTACACCTTC	CASSGESGGYTF	.	TRBV2	.	TRBJ1-2
TGTGCCAGCAAAAGAACTTATAATTCACCCCTCCACTTT	CASKRTYNSPLHF	.	TRBV7-2	.	TRBJ1-6
TGTGCCAGCAGTGCTGATGGAGAGACCCAGTACTTC	CASSADGETQYF	.	TRBV2	.	TRBJ2-5